This TCR beta chain was sequenced for a study of OX40 agonist ivuxolimab in advanced cancers. Study-wide points: Relative to CD4+, CD8+ T cells held more expanded clones on average. Certain nonresponding patients likewise had low normalized T-cell clonal expansion.

The germline CDR1 and CDR2 sequences are MGHRA and YSYEKL. Trimming left V 3 bases short and J 4 bases short, with 20 bases between. The CDR3 has 17 amino acids. About this clone: Its antigen is as yet unknown.

Blood sampling was done at baseline, cycle 4 day 1, and cycle 7 day 1. Sequencing used immunoSEQ multiplex PCR; TCRdb keeps in-frame clones, though not all of them. The sample lists about 73,000 clones; 90% were seen once. J is TRBJ2-3 and V is TRBV4-1; the D gene could be TRBD1 or TRBD2 (5 bases each). The clonotype comes from an adult with an advanced solid tumor such as melanoma, head and neck, liver or kidney cancer. The source was CD4+ or CD8+ T cells sorted from blood, collected in a trial of the OX40 agonist ivuxolimab. CDR3: CASSHEWGIRVADTQYF. CDR3 in DNA: TGCGCCAGCAGCCACGAATGGGGGATAAGAGTCGCAGATACGCAGTATTTT.